This T cell receptor beta chain originates from a study of radiotherapy plus CTLA-4 blockade in lung cancer. Measured with immunoSEQ multiplex PCR; TCRdb has only the in-frame clones, and not every one. The sample holds roughly 75,000 clones; more than 60% are singletons and the top ten take 22%. For this clone: Its antigen is still unknown.

Findings of the study overall: Response, reportedly, was best predicted by interferon-beta along with early blood T cell clone dynamics. Peripheral blood showed expansion of tumor-derived TCR clones after radiotherapy and ipilimumab.

The sequences come from peripheral blood, collected from a patient treated with radiotherapy plus ipilimumab. The origin of this receptor is a human donor with non-small cell lung cancer whose response to radiotherapy plus ipilimumab could not be evaluated. Some clones in this sample may be carry-over from other donors' samples.

The CDR3 sequence: CASGGVAQYF. The CDR3 DNA reads as TGTGCCAGTGGCGGGGTGGCCCAGTACTTC. The V and J genes are TRBV2 and TRBJ2-5; D may be TRBD2 (6 bases). Trimming left V 9 bases short and J 9 bases short, with 11 bases between. The CDR3 extends over 10 amino acids. CDR1 and CDR2 (germline): SNHLY, FYNNEI.